This T cell receptor beta chain was sequenced for a study of regulatory T cells in long-lasting Graves disease. As for this clonotype: This may come from a read error, since a much larger clone is one base off.

In building TCR beta libraries, iRepertoire HTBI primers were used together with Arm-PCR of CDR3 regions. TCRdb passed the multiplex PCR reads through MiXCR, listing each CDR3 protein once. The sample carries roughly 450,000 distinct CDR3 sequences, roughly 22% recorded once. The sample's time point: persistent/refractory GD, antithyroid drugs over 5 years with positive TRAb. Following extraction of RNA from PBMCs, that RNA was used to make the TCR library. CDR1 and CDR2 from the germline V gene are MNHEY and SMNVEV (reference sequence). The CDR3 is made up of 14 amino acids. The V gene is TRBV27, the J gene TRBJ1-2; D is possibly TRBD1 (5 bases). The sequences come from peripheral blood mononuclear cells (PBMCs), collected when the disease was refractory, from a patient treated with antithyroid drugs. This sequence was found in a female donor with Graves disease. The CDR3 sequence: CASSSTERLRGHTF. CDR3 DNA: TGTGCCAGCAGTTCGACAGAGAGACTCCGTGGCCACACCTTC.